This passage covers 17 T cell receptor beta chains from one sample sequenced in a study of blood T cell repertoires in COVID-19. Assay used: immunoSEQ multiplex PCR; TCRdb lists only in-frame clones, some missing. Counted here are fewer than 350,000 clones, approximately 89% occurring once; the ten biggest clones make up about 1.5%. Sequences were obtained from peripheral blood. These receptors were taken from a woman aged 30 to 39 with COVID-19, enrolled during active disease.

The chain is built from TRBV11-2 and TRBJ2-7, with D maybe TRBD1 (6 bases). Germline values: CDR1 SGHAT, CDR2 FQNNGV. Trimming left V 7 bases short and J 2 bases short, with 24 bases between. The length of the CDR3 is 17 residues. The CDR3 DNA reads TGTGCCAGCACCAATATTCGGAAAGTCAGGGGTGCCTACGAGCAGTACTTC. Encoded protein: CASTNIRKVRGAYEQYF.

This chain links TRBV12-3 or TRBV12-4 with TRBJ2-3; D call uncertain. The germline V and J ends were trimmed by 6 bases and 5 bases, with 9 bases remaining between them. This CDR3 is built from 12 residues. In nucleotides, the CDR3 is TGTGCCAGCAGATTGAACGGAGATACGCAGTATTTT. Translation: CASRLNGDTQYF.

The chain uses TRBV27 and TRBJ2-1, with D unresolved. With 3 bases removed from V and 0 bases from J, the gap between germline ends came to 6 bases. The length of the CDR3 is 14 residues. Germline-derived CDR1 and CDR2 are MNHEY and SMNVEV (reference sequence). The CDR3 nucleotides are TGTGCCAGCAGTTTGTACAGCTCCTACAATGAGCAGTTCTTC. Translated, it gives CASSLYSSYNEQFF.

The V and J genes are TRBV19 and TRBJ1-1; 7 bases line up with TRBD1. The CDR3 extends over 14 amino acids. V lost 3 bases, J lost 1 base, and 2 bases stayed unmatched. The germline V gene has CDR1 LNHDA and CDR2 SQIVND (reference sequence). The CDR3 nucleotides read TGTGCCAGTAGTATGAGGGGGCAGAACACTGAAGCTTTCTTT. Protein: CASSMRGQNTEAFF.

V usage is TRBV27 and J usage is TRBJ1-6; TRBD1 might be the D (6 bases). There are 16 residues in the CDR3. V lost 2 bases and J 5 bases, leaving 13 bases between the germline ends. Looked up from germline, CDR1 is MNHEY and CDR2 is SMNVEV (reference sequence). CDR3 bases: TGTGCCAGCAGTTTACTCTCGGGACACAATAATTCACCCCTCCACTTT. Its translation: CASSLLSGHNNSPLHF.

In this sample, this clone turned up once. The chain combines TRBV19 with TRBJ1-1; D is ambiguous. Germline CDR1 reads LNHDA; CDR2 reads SQIVND (reference sequence). The CDR3 consists of 13 residues. Trimming shortened V by 3 bases and J by 3 bases, and 8 bases separated the two germline ends. In nucleotides, the CDR3 is TGTGCCAGTAGTATGGCCGGGTACACTGAAGCTTTCTTT. This translates into CASSMAGYTEAFF.

The V gene is TRBV11-2, the J gene TRBJ2-3; 7 bases align to TRBD2. The V gene's germline CDR1 is SGHAT and CDR2 FQNNGV. Trimming at V came to 4 bases and at J to 0 bases, leaving 7 bases not matched to a gene. The CDR3 spans 16 residues. The CDR3 protein is CASSSPGGGSTDTQYF. The CDR3 nucleotides read TGTGCCAGCAGCTCCCCTGGGGGGGGGAGCACAGATACGCAGTATTTT.

This chain joins TRBV7-9 and TRBJ1-2, with 7 bases identical to TRBD1. The V gene end was trimmed by 3 bases and the J gene end by 8 bases; junction bases not matched to a gene: 6. Per the germline V gene, CDR1 is SEHNR and CDR2 is FQNEAQ (reference sequence). The length of the CDR3 is 13 residues. The CDR3 is CASSFMQGEGYTF. CDR3 nucleotide sequence: TGTGCCAGCAGCTTTATGCAGGGGGAGGGCTACACCTTC.

This clone was seen more than once but under ten times. The rearrangement joins TRBV11-3 to TRBJ2-3; perhaps TRBD2 as D (6 bases). V was shortened by 4 bases and J by 6 bases, with 11 bases between the two germline ends. CDR1 is SGHNT, CDR2 YENEEA, per germline. The CDR3 sequence is 13 residues long. CDR3 DNA sequence: TGTGCCAGCAGCTCCGGGACTCTGGATACGCAGTATTTT. It is translated as CASSSGTLDTQYF.

The chain recombines TRBV6-5 with TRBJ2-1; D not certain. This CDR3 is 14 amino acids long. V was cut by 0 bases and J by 9 bases, with 12 bases left in between. Germline CDR1 MNHEY, CDR2 SVGAGI. CDR3 DNA: TGTGCCAGCAGTTACTCAACTCTAGTCCCTGAGCAGTTCTTC. It specifies CASSYSTLVPEQFF.

The chain joins TRBV5-7 to TRBJ2-1; 8 bases agree with TRBD2. TRBV5-7 falls under the ORF class, with uncertain function. Trimming at V came to 3 bases and at J to 0 bases, leaving 5 bases not matched to a gene. This CDR3 spans 16 amino acids. The CDR3 is CASSSRGGNSYNEQFF. The CDR3 coding sequence is TGTGCCAGCAGCTCTCGGGGGGGCAACTCCTACAATGAGCAGTTCTTC.

The chain carries TRBV29-1 and TRBJ1-1, with no clear D. V was cut by 4 bases and J by 9 bases, with 12 bases left in between. The length of the CDR3 is 11 residues. CDR1 is SQVTM, CDR2 ANQGSEA, per germline. The CDR3 protein is CSVGFSEKAFF. DNA for the CDR3: TGCAGCGTTGGGTTCAGCGAGAAAGCTTTCTTT.

V and J are TRBV7-9 and TRBJ2-3; possible D gene TRBD1, 5 bases. Trimming took off 5 bases at V and 8 bases at J, with 11 bases between the two ends. This CDR3 region has 12 residues. Germline loops: CDR1 SEHNR, CDR2 FQNEAQ (reference sequence). CDR3 loop: CASSEQGVTQYF. CDR3 sequence (DNA): TGTGCCAGCAGCGAGCAAGGGGTTACGCAGTATTTT.

This chain connects TRBV19 to TRBJ1-3; D is possibly TRBD1 (6 bases). Germline V gene data show CDR1 as LNHDA and CDR2 as SQIVND (reference sequence). V was clipped by 3 bases and J by 2 bases, with 11 bases between them. The length of the CDR3 is 15 residues. The DNA for the CDR3 is TGTGCCAGTAGTATCTCGTCAGGGGCTGGAAACACCATATATTTT. This translates into CASSISSGAGNTIYF.

This chain uses TRBV7-9 with TRBJ2-7; weak D call: TRBD1 (6 bases). Germline CDR1 is SEHNR and CDR2 is FQNEAQ (reference sequence). V lost 4 bases, J lost 0 bases, and 13 bases lay in between. CDR3 length: 15 amino acids. The DNA for the CDR3 is TGTGCCAGCAGCTCCCCGGGACATCTCTCCTACGAGCAGTACTTC. As protein: CASSSPGHLSYEQYF. The full variable domain, with the rest looked up from reference TRBV7-9 and TRBJ2-7, is DTGVSQNPRHKITKRGQNVTFRCDPISEHNRLYWYRQTLGQGPEFLTYFQNEAQLEKSRLLSDRFSAERPKGSFSTLEIQRTEQGDSAMYLCASSSPGHLSYEQYFGPGTRLTVT.

V usage is TRBV19 and J usage is TRBJ2-2; no firm D call. The germline V gene encodes CDR1 LNHDA and CDR2 SQIVND (reference sequence). V lost 1 base, J lost 0 bases, and 18 bases lay in between. CDR3 length equals 19 residues. The CDR3 DNA follows: TGTGCCAGTAGTATAGCGTCGCTAGGAAGGTTCGCGAACACCGGGGAGCTGTTTTTT. Residues: CASSIASLGRFANTGELFF. Based on the CDR3 plus reference TRBV19 and TRBJ2-2, the full variable domain is DGGITQSPKYLFRKEGQNVTLSCEQNLNHDAMYWYRQDPGQGLRLIYYSQIVNDFQKGDIAEGYSVSREKKESFPLTVTSAQKNPTAFYLCASSIASLGRFANTGELFFGEGSRLTVL.

Concerning this clone itself: Distinct nucleotide sequences in the sample also encode this CDR3. This chain joins TRBV3-1 (or the pseudogene TRBV3-2) and TRBJ1-2; weak D call: TRBD1 (6 bases). The CDR3 is made up of 13 amino acids. V was pared by 2 bases and J by 3 bases, with 7 bases between. Germline V CDR1 and CDR2: LGHDT, YNNKEL (reference sequence). The CDR3: CASSQSGDYGYTF. The CDR3 DNA is TGTGCCAGCAGCCAATCAGGGGACTATGGCTACACCTTC.